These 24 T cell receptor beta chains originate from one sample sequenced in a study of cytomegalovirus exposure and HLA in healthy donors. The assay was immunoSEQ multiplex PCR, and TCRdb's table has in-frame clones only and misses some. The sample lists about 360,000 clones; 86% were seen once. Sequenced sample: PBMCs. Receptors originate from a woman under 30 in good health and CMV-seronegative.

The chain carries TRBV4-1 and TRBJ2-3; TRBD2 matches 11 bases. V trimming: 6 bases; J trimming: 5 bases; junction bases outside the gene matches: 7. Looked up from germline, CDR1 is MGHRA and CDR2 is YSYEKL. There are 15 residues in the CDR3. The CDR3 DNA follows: TGCGCCAGCAGGGAGTCTAGCGGGGGGAGAGATACGCAGTATTTT. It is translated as CASRESSGGRDTQYF.

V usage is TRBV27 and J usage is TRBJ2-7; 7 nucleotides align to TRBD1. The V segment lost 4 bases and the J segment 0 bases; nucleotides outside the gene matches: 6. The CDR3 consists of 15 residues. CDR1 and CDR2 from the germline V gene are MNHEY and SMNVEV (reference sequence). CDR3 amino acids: CASSSPGQSSYEQYF. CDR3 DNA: TGTGCCAGCAGTTCCCCGGGACAGTCCTCCTACGAGCAGTACTTC.

The CDR3 protein is CASSVAGGRYEQYF. The DNA of the CDR3 is TGTGCCAGCTCAGTAGCGGGGGGGCGGTACGAGCAGTACTTC. The rearrangement uses TRBV18 and TRBJ2-7; TRBD2 matches at 11 bases. The CDR3 contains 14 residues. CDR1 is KGHSH, CDR2 LQKENI, per germline. The V gene end was trimmed by 5 bases and the J gene end by 4 bases; junction bases not matched to a gene: 4.

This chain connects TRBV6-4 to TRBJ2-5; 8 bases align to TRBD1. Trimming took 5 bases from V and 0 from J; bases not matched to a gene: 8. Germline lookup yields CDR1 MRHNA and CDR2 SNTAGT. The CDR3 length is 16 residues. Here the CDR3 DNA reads TGTGCCAGCAGTTCTGGACAGGGTGAGTACCAAGAGACCCAGTACTTC. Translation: CASSSGQGEYQETQYF.

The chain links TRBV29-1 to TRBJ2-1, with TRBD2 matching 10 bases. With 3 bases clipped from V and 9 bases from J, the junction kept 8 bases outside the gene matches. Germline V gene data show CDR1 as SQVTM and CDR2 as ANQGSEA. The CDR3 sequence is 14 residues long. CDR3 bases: TGCAGCGTTGAGGGGCTAGCGGGAGCCCTTGAGCAGTTCTTC. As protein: CSVEGLAGALEQFF.

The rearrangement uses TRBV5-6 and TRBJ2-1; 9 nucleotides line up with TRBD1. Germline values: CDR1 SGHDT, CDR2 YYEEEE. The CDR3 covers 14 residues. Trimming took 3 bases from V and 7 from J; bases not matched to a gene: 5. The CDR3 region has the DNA TGTGCCAGCAGCTCGGGACAGGGTCTTAATGAGCAGTTCTTC. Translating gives CASSSGQGLNEQFF.

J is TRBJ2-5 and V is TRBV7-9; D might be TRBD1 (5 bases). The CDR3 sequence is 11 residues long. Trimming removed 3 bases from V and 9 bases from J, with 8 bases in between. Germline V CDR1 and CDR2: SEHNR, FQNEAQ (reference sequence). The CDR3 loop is CASSFRQSQYF. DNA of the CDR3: TGTGCCAGCAGCTTCCGACAGTCCCAGTACTTC.

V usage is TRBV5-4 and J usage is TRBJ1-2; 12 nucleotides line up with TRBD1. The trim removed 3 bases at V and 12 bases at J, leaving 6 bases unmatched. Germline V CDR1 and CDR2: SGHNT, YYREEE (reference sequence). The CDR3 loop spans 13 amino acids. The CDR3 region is CASSSFRDRGHTF. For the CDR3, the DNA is TGTGCCAGCAGCTCGTTCCGGGACAGGGGGCACACCTTC.

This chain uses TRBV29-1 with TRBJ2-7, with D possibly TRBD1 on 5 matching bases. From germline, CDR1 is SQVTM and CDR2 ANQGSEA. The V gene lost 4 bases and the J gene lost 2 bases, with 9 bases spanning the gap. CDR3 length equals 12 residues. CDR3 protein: CSVGVGPYEQYF. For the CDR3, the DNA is TGCAGCGTTGGGGTGGGGCCCTACGAGCAGTACTTC.

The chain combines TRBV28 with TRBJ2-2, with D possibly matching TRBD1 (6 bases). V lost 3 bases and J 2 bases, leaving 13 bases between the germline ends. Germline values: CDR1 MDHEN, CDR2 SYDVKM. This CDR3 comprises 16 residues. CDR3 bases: TGTGCCAGCAGTTTTTTGGGGGCGCGTAACACCGGGGAGCTGTTTTTT. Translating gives CASSFLGARNTGELFF.

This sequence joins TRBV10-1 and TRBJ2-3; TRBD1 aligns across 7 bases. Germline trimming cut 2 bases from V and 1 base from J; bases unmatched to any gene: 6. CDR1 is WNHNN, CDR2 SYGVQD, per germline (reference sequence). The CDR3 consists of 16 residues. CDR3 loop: CASSEGTETRTDTQYF. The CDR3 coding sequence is TGCGCCAGCAGTGAGGGGACAGAAACTCGCACAGATACGCAGTATTTT.

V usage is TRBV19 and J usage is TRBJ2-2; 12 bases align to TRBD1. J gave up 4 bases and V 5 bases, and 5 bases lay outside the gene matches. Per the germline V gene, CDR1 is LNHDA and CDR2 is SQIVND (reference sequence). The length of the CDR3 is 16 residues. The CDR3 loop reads CASSSGTGGITGELFF. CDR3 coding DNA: TGTGCCAGTAGTTCCGGGACAGGGGGCATCACCGGGGAGCTGTTTTTT.

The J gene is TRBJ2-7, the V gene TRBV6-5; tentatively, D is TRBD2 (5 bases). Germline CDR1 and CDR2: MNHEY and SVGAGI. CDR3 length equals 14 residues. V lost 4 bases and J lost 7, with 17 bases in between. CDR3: CASSSALVSLEQYF. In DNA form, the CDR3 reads TGTGCCAGCAGTTCCGCACTAGTATCCCTGGAGCAGTACTTC.

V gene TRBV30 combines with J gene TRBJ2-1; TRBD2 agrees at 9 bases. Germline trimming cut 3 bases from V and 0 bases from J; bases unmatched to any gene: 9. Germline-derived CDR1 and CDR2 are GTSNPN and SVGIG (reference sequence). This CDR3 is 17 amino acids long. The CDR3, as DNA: TGTGCCTGGAGGGCTGGAATAGCGGGAGCCTCCTACAATGAGCAGTTCTTC. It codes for CAWRAGIAGASYNEQFF.

The chain's CDR3 is CASSLATGNQETQYF. DNA of the CDR3: TGCGCCAGCAGCTTGGCCACAGGGAACCAAGAGACCCAGTACTTC. The chain recombines TRBV5-1 with TRBJ2-5; the D gene is possibly TRBD1 (6 bases). CDR1 is SGHRS, CDR2 YFSETQ, per germline. Trimming stripped 0 bases from V and 0 bases from J, with 9 bases between. This CDR3 has 15 residues.

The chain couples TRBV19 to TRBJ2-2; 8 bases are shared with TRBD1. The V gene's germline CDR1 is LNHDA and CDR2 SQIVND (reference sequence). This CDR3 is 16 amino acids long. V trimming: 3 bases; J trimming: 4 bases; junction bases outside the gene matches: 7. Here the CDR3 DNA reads TGTGCCAGTAGTATCCGCGGGACAGGTACCACCGGGGAGCTGTTTTTT. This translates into CASSIRGTGTTGELFF.

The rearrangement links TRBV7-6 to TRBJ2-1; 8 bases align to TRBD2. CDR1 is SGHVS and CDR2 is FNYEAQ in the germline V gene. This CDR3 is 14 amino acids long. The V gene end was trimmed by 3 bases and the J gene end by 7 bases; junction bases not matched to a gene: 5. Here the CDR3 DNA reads TGTGCCAGCAGCTTCGGCGGGGGGATTAATGAGCAGTTCTTC. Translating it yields CASSFGGGINEQFF.

The CDR3 loop reads CASRRLAGGGRETQYF. The CDR3 DNA sequence: TGTGCCAGCAGACGACTAGCGGGGGGCGGTAGAGAGACCCAGTACTTC. The V gene is TRBV5-8, the J gene TRBJ2-5; 13 bases line up with TRBD2. Germline V CDR1 and CDR2: SGHTS, YDEGEE. Trimming cost V 5 bases and J 4 bases; bases outside gene matches: 8. CDR3 length: 16 residues.

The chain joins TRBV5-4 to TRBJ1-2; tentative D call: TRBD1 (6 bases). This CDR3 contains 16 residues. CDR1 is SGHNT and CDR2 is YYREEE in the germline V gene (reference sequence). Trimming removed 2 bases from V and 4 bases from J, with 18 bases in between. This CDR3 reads CASSLFLVDRPYGYTF. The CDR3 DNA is TGTGCCAGCAGCTTATTTCTCGTCGACAGGCCCTATGGCTACACCTTC. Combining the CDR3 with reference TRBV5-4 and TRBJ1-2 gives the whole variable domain ETGVTQSPTHLIKTRGQQVTLRCSSQSGHNTVSWYQQALGQGPQFIFQYYREEENGRGNFPPRFSGLQFPNYSSELNVNALELDDSALYLCASSLFLVDRPYGYTFGSGTRLTVV.

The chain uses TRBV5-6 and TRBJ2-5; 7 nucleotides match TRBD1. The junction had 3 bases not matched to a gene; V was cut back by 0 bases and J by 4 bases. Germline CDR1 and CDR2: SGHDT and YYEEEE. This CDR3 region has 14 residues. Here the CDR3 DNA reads TGTGCCAGCAGCTTGGGACAGGGCATAGAGACCCAGTACTTC. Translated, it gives CASSLGQGIETQYF.

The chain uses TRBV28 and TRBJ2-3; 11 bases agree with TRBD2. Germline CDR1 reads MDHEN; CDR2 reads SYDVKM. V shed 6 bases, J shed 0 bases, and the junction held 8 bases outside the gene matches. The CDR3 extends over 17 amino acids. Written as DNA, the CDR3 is TGTGCCAGCAGCCATTCACTAGCGGGGGCGAGCACAGATACGCAGTATTTT. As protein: CASSHSLAGASTDTQYF.

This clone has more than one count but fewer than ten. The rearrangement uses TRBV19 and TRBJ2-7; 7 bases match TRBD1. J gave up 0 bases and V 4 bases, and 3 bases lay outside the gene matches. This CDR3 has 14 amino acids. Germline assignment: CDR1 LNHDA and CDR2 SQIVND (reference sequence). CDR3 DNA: TGTGCCAGTAGTAGACGACAGGGCTCCTACGAGCAGTACTTC. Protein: CASSRRQGSYEQYF.

The CDR3 is CASSPGAHGTDTQYF. The CDR3 DNA sequence: TGTGCCAGCAGCCCGGGTGCGCACGGGACAGATACGCAGTATTTT. J is TRBJ2-3 and V is TRBV5-4; D gene uncertain. Trimming removed 4 bases at V and 3 bases at J, with 15 bases between. Germline V gene sequence: CDR1 SGHNT, CDR2 YYREEE (reference sequence). This CDR3 region has 15 residues.

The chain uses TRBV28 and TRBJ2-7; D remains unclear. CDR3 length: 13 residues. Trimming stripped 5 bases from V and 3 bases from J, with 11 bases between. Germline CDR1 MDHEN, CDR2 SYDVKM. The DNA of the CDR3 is TGTGCCAGCAGTCTTGGCCCCCTCTACGAGCAGTACTTC. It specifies CASSLGPLYEQYF.